This note documents a single T cell receptor (beta chain) sequence. In the original processing: Amplification with reference gene primers provided the estimates of nucleated cell counts. The protocol was immunoSEQ multiplex PCR, while the TCRdb copy is restricted to in-frame clones and leaves out a portion. For V, J and clone size, that table is used; D and trimming come from the DNA. The sample includes about 77,000 clones, 90% of them seen just once. The data were taken from a study of blood T cell repertoires in COVID-19. About the study: The United States, Italy and Spain provided the acute and convalescent COVID-19 samples. PBMCs, B-cell-depleted T cells, or T cells provided the cDNA or gDNA that made up the material.

Trimming stripped 0 bases from V and 4 bases from J, with 12 bases between. Germline CDR1 KGHSH, CDR2 LQKENI. The CDR3 loop spans 15 amino acids. The chain has TRBV18 and TRBJ1-1; possibly TRBD1 for D (5 bases). Sequencing used peripheral blood. This clonotype was obtained from a woman of 80 years or more with active or convalescent COVID-19. CDR3 region: CASSPPTASRTEAFF. The DNA for the CDR3 is TGTGCCAGCTCACCACCGACAGCCTCACGCACTGAAGCTTTCTTT. Complete variable domain (other parts from reference TRBV18 and TRBJ1-1): NAGVMQNPRHLVRRRGQEARLRCSPMKGHSHVYWYRQLPEEGLKFMVYLQKENIIDESGMPKERFSAEFPKEGPSILRIQQVVRGDSAAYFCASSPPTASRTEAFFGQGTRLTVV.